The clone carrying this TCR beta chain was picked up many times. MiXCR, run by TCRdb on the 5' RACE reads, gives a single entry per CDR3 protein. The sample lists 150,000 or so distinct CDR3 sequences, around 20% occurring once. The data were obtained in a study of CD8 T cells in ankylosing spondylitis. CDR1 is SQVTM, CDR2 ANQGSEA, per germline. V shed 6 bases, J shed 3 bases, and the junction held 10 bases outside the gene matches. The CDR3 is 14 residues long. The TCR was taken from a male donor with ankylosing spondylitis or in good health (not recorded which). The chain uses TRBV29-1 and TRBJ2-5; 7 positions agree with TRBD1. Sequencing was done on a sample of blood, either unsorted or a sorted T cell fraction (not recorded which). The CDR3 is CSVPKGATEETQYF. In DNA form, the CDR3 reads TGCAGCGTCCCCAAGGGGGCCACCGAAGAGACCCAGTACTTC.